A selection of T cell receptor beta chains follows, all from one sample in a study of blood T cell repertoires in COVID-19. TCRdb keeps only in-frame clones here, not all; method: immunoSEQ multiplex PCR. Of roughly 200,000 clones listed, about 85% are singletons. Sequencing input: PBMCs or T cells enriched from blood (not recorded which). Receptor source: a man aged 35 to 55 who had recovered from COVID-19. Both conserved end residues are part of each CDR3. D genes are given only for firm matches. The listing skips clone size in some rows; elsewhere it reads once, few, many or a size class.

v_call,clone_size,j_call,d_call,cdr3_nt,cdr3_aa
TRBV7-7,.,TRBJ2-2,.,TGTGCTAGCAGCTTAGAAGCGTTTAACACCGGGGAGCTGTTTTTT,CASSLEAFNTGELFF
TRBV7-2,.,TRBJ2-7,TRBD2,TGTGCCAGCAGCTCTGGGACTAGCTACGAGCAGTACTTC,CASSSGTSYEQYF
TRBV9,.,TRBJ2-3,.,TGTGCCAGCAGCGTAAATGAGGGAACCACAGATACGCAGTATTTT,CASSVNEGTTDTQYF
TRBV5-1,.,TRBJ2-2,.,TGCGCCAGCACCGGGAGCGCGAACACCGGGGAGCTGTTTTTT,CASTGSANTGELFF
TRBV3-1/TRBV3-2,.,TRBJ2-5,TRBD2,TGTGCCAGCAAAGCGGGGTTTACGTTCGAGACCCAGTACTTC,CASKAGFTFETQYF
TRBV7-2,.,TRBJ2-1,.,TGTGCCAGCAGCTTAGCGGGCCTCTCCTACAATGAGCAGTTCTTC,CASSLAGLSYNEQFF
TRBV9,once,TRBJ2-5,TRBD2,TGTGCCAGCAGCCCCACATTAAAGACTAGCGGGCGGGAGACCCAGTACTTC,CASSPTLKTSGRETQYF
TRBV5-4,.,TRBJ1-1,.,TGTGCCAGCAGCTTTGGGGGGGGTCGAAGGAACACTGAAGCTTTCTTT,CASSFGGGRRNTEAFF
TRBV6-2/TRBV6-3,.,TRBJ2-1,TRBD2,TGTGCCAGCAGTTACCTAGCGGGGCGCAATGAGCAGTTCTTC,CASSYLAGRNEQFF
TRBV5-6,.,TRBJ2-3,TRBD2,TGTGCCAGCAGCTTACGTAGCGGGAGTATTGATACGCAGTATTTT,CASSLRSGSIDTQYF
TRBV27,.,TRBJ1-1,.,TGTGCCAGCAGTTCGGGGGGACTCACTGAAGCTTTCTTT,CASSSGGLTEAFF
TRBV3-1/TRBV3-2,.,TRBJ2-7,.,TGTGCCAGCAGCCAAGAGCCGAGCTACGAGCAGTACTTC,CASSQEPSYEQYF
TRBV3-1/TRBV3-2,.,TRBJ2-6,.,TGTGCCAGCAGCCGATTTCAGGGGGCCAACGTCCTGACTTTC,CASSRFQGANVLTF
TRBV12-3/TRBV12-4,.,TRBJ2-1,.,TGTGCCAGCAGTTTACAGTTTTACAATGAGCAGTTCTTC,CASSLQFYNEQFF